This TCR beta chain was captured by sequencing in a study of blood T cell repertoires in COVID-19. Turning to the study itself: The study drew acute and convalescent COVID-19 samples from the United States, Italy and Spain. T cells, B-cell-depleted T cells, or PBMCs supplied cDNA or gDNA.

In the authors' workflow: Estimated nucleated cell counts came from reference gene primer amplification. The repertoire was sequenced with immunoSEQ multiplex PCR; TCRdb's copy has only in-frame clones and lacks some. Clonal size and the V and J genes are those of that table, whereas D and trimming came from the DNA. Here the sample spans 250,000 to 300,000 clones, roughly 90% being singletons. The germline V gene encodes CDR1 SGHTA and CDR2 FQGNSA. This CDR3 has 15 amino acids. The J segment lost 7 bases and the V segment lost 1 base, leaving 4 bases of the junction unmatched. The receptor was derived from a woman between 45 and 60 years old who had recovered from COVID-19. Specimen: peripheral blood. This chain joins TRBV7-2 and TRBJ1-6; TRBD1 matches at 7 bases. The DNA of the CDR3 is TGTGCCAGCAGCTTAGGAGGGGACAGAAATTCACCCCTCCACTTT. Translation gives CASSLGGDRNSPLHF. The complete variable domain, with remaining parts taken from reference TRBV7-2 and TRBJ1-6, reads GAGVSQSPSNKVTEKGKDVELRCDPISGHTALYWYRQSLGQGLEFLIYFQGNSAPDKSGLPSDRFSAERTGGSVSTLTIQRTQQEDSAVYLCASSLGGDRNSPLHFGNGTRLTVT.